The 20 T cell receptor beta chains in this list originate from one sample, sequenced in a study of shared clonotypes between healthy human individuals. The repertoire was sequenced with immunoSEQ multiplex PCR; TCRdb's copy has only in-frame clones and lacks some. This repertoire shows fewer than 3 million clones, about nine tenths found once; its top ten account for around 0.35%. Input material: naive CD4+ T cells from PBMCs. Subset denoted: CD45RA+ positively selected. The receptors here all came from a man younger than 35 in good health. Some clones in this sample may be carry-over from other donors' samples.

The chain combines TRBV25-1 with TRBJ1-4; 8 positions agree with TRBD1. V was pared by 5 bases and J by 6 bases, with 5 bases of the junction left unmatched. The CDR3 covers 14 residues. Germline CDR1 and CDR2: MGHDK and SYGVNS. CDR3 amino acids: CASSIRGRDEKLFF. Here the CDR3 DNA reads TGTGCCAGCAGTATCAGGGGGCGCGATGAAAAACTGTTTTTT.

V usage is TRBV7-3 and J usage is TRBJ2-7; TRBD2 is a possible D gene (6 bases). The CDR3 spans 14 residues. V was cut by 2 bases and J by 2 bases, with 10 bases left in between. Germline assignment: CDR1 SGHTA and CDR2 FQGTGA. CDR3 sequence reads: CASSLASATYEQYF. DNA for the CDR3: TGTGCCAGCAGCTTAGCTAGCGCGACCTACGAGCAGTACTTC.

The genes are TRBV2 and TRBJ2-3; 7 bases agree with TRBD1. The CDR3 totals 14 residues. After removal of 6 bases from V and 2 bases from J, the junction contained 5 bases not matched to a gene. Germline CDR1 SNHLY, CDR2 FYNNEI. CDR3 DNA sequence: TGTGCCAGCAGGCGGACAGGATTCACAGATACGCAGTATTTT. Protein sequence: CASRRTGFTDTQYF.

Comments on this clone: Distinct nucleotide sequences in the sample also encode this CDR3. The V gene is TRBV20-1, the J gene TRBJ2-1; D gene ambiguous. Deletions cut 2 bases from V and 6 bases from J, with 2 bases between. The CDR3 is made up of 10 amino acids. Germline loops: CDR1 DFQATT, CDR2 SNEGSKA (reference sequence). The CDR3 here is CSARRNEQFF. The CDR3 DNA is TGCAGTGCTAGACGCAATGAGCAGTTCTTC.

This chain uses TRBV18 with TRBJ1-5, with D possibly matching TRBD1 (6 bases). Germline CDR1 reads KGHSH; CDR2 reads LQKENI. V was shortened by 3 bases and J by 1 base, with 28 bases between the two germline ends. The CDR3 runs to 21 residues. The chain's CDR3 is CASSPPGRKDRTRLSNQPQHF. DNA of the CDR3: TGTGCCAGCTCACCCCCCGGGCGTAAGGACAGAACCAGGTTAAGCAATCAGCCCCAGCATTTT.

This chain uses TRBV9 with TRBJ2-5; a weak D match, TRBD2 (6 bases). The CDR3 is 16 residues long. The V and J ends lost 0 bases and 1 base respectively, with 13 bases between them. Germline CDR1 is SGDLS and CDR2 is YYNGEE. CDR3 sequence: CASSVGRLAFQETQYF. In nucleotides, the CDR3 is TGTGCCAGCAGCGTAGGAAGGCTAGCGTTCCAAGAGACCCAGTACTTC.

This chain connects TRBV19 to TRBJ1-3; D is unresolved. CDR3 length: 16 residues. V shed 3 bases and J shed 0 bases, with 12 bases lying between them. CDR1 and CDR2 from the germline V gene are LNHDA and SQIVND (reference sequence). The CDR3, as DNA: TGTGCCAGTAGTATTTTTGTGTCGGGCTCTGGAAACACCATATATTTT. Translated, it gives CASSIFVSGSGNTIYF.

This clone showed up just once. The rearrangement uses TRBV6-1 and TRBJ1-2; tentative D call: TRBD1 (5 bases). Deletions cut 2 bases from V and 8 bases from J, with 15 bases between. Germline values: CDR1 MNHNS, CDR2 SASEGT. The CDR3 totals 14 residues. In DNA, the CDR3 is TGTGCCAGCAGTGAAAATCGGACACCGCTGGGCTACACCTTC. Translated: CASSENRTPLGYTF.

A note on this clone: The same CDR3 can be traced to other DNA sequences in this sample. The V and J genes are TRBV2 and TRBJ1-5; 7 positions agree with TRBD1. CDR1 is SNHLY, CDR2 FYNNEI, per germline. V was pared by 2 bases and J by 4 bases, with 2 bases of the junction left unmatched. CDR3 length: 14 amino acids. In nucleotides, the CDR3 is TGTGCCAGCAGTGAACGGGACAGTAATCAGCCCCAGCATTTT. This sequence encodes CASSERDSNQPQHF.

The V and J genes are TRBV7-3 and TRBJ2-2; tentatively, D is TRBD2 (5 bases). Trimming left V 5 bases short and J 6 bases short, with 10 bases between. The germline gives CDR1 SGHTA, CDR2 FQGTGA. CDR3 length equals 13 residues. The CDR3 loop is CASSPPGAGELFF. DNA of the CDR3: TGTGCCAGCAGCCCCCCCGGGGCCGGGGAGCTGTTTTTT.

This clone appeared once. The chain has TRBV28 and TRBJ2-5; possibly TRBD2 for D (7 bases). Germline V gives CDR1 MDHEN, CDR2 SYDVKM. The CDR3 is 16 residues long. V shed 1 base and J shed 4 bases, with 16 bases lying between them. The CDR3 region has the DNA TGTGCCAGCAGTTTATCGGGCGGGGGCTCCGGAGAGACCCAGTACTTC. Translated: CASSLSGGGSGETQYF.

This clone was seen just once. CDR3: CASSYLAGQNYGYTF. CDR3 sequence (DNA): TGTGCCAGCAGTTACCTGGCTGGGCAGAACTATGGCTACACCTTC. V usage is TRBV6-6 and J usage is TRBJ1-2; D remains ambiguous. Germline V gene data show CDR1 as MNHNY and CDR2 as SVGAGI (reference sequence). This CDR3 region has 15 residues. V was shortened by 2 bases and J by 2 bases, with 12 bases between the two germline ends.

This chain uses TRBV30 with TRBJ1-5; D might be TRBD1 (6 bases). Trimming stripped 2 bases from V and 2 bases from J, with 13 bases between. The CDR3 spans 15 residues. Germline values: CDR1 GTSNPN, CDR2 SVGIG (reference sequence). The CDR3 sequence: CAWSFPPGGNQPQHF. The CDR3, as DNA: TGTGCCTGGAGTTTCCCACCAGGGGGCAATCAGCCCCAGCATTTT.

This chain links TRBV6-5 with TRBJ1-4; tentatively, D is TRBD1 (5 bases). The V end lost 2 bases, the J end lost 7 bases, and 17 bases lay between the germline ends. The CDR3 loop spans 16 amino acids. From germline, CDR1 is MNHEY and CDR2 SVGAGI. The CDR3 sequence: CASSYRPTDRGEKLFF. The CDR3 bases are TGTGCCAGCAGTTACCGCCCGACAGACCGGGGTGAAAAACTGTTTTTT.

The chain is built from TRBV7-9 and TRBJ2-5; D is uncertain. The CDR3 is made up of 15 amino acids. Trimming shortened V by 5 bases and J by 5 bases, and 18 bases separated the two germline ends. CDR1 and CDR2 from the germline V gene are SEHNR and FQNEAQ (reference sequence). This chain's CDR3 is CASSARDDLRETQYF. The CDR3 DNA is TGTGCCAGCAGCGCCCGTGACGACCTCCGGGAGACCCAGTACTTC.

This clone showed up just once. One end of the junction varies from germline; a read error may be responsible. The rearrangement joins TRBV7-9 to TRBJ1-1, with D uncertain. Germline CDR1 is SEHNR and CDR2 is FQNEAQ (reference sequence). There are 15 residues in the CDR3. The CDR3 loop is CASSSPVGANTETFF. The CDR3, as DNA: TGTGCCAGCAGCTCCCCCGTCGGCGCGAACACTGAAACTTTCTTT.

V and J are TRBV19 and TRBJ2-7, with 7 positions matching TRBD1. In germline, CDR1 is LNHDA, CDR2 SQIVND (reference sequence). This CDR3 is built from 14 residues. Trimming cost V 5 bases and J 3 bases; bases outside gene matches: 7. CDR3 in amino acids: CASSGYRGRYEQYF. The CDR3 DNA follows: TGTGCCAGTAGTGGGTACAGGGGACGCTACGAGCAGTACTTC.

The chain has TRBV28 and TRBJ2-6; no firm D call. V dropped 6 bases and J dropped 6 bases, with 21 bases sitting between them. Germline CDR1 reads MDHEN; CDR2 reads SYDVKM. This CDR3 is 17 amino acids long. CDR3: CASRRVGDTLEANVLTF. The DNA for the CDR3 is TGTGCCAGCAGGAGAGTAGGCGATACTCTGGAGGCCAACGTCCTGACTTTC.

The chain uses TRBV6-5 and TRBJ1-1, with D perhaps TRBD1 (6 bases). Deletions cut 6 bases from V and 1 base from J, with 15 bases between. CDR1 and CDR2 (germline): MNHEY, SVGAGI. This CDR3 comprises 15 residues. The CDR3 loop reads CASRYLGGANTEAFF. The CDR3 nucleotides read TGTGCCAGCAGGTATCTCGGGGGGGCGAACACTGAAGCTTTCTTT.

The J gene is TRBJ2-7, the V gene TRBV7-9; 7 nucleotides agree with TRBD1. This CDR3 has 15 amino acids. Germline V gives CDR1 SEHNR, CDR2 FQNEAQ (reference sequence). With 1 base clipped from V and 3 bases from J, the junction kept 6 bases outside the gene matches. CDR3 region: CASSLGSGQLYEQYF. CDR3 nucleotide sequence: TGTGCCAGCAGCTTAGGATCGGGACAGCTCTACGAGCAGTACTTC.